These T cell receptor beta chains were read from a single sample in a study of early T cells in non-severe SARS-CoV-2 infection. MiXCR was run by TCRdb on the 5' RACE reads, yielding one entry per CDR3 protein. The data hold around 44,000 distinct CDR3 sequences, with approximately 9.4% observed a single time. The sequenced sample consisted of whole blood. These receptors were taken from an adult who was a healthcare worker with PCR-confirmed SARS-CoV-2 infection or an uninfected control (not recorded which). The CDR3 runs from the conserved cysteine through the conserved F or W. Fields, in order: clone size, J gene, D gene, V gene, CDR3 DNA, CDR3 protein. D genes are given only for firm matches. For some rows the clone size is stated as once, few or many, or as a class when expanded; others skip it.

>many|TRBJ1-3|.|TRBV3-1
TGTGCCAGCAGCCGATTCGGCCGAGACTCTGGAAACACCATATATTTT
CASSRFGRDSGNTIYF
>.|TRBJ2-1|.|TRBV24-1
TGTGCCACCAGTGACCCAAACCGGAATGAGCAGTTCTTC
CATSDPNRNEQFF
>.|TRBJ2-7|.|TRBV29-1
TGCAGCGTTGATATGGGGGCTTACCCCTACGAGCAGTACTTC
CSVDMGAYPYEQYF
>many|TRBJ2-3|TRBD2|TRBV6-1
TGTGCCAGCAGGATCACTAGCGGGGGGACAGATACGCAGTATTTT
CASRITSGGTDTQYF
>few|TRBJ1-2|TRBD1|TRBV20-1
TGCAGTGCTAGAGAACGGACAGGGGATGGCTACACCTTC
CSARERTGDGYTF
>many|TRBJ1-4|TRBD1|TRBV11-2
TGTGCCAGCAGCTCCCGCGGACAGGGCGTAAATGAAAAACTGTTTTTT
CASSSRGQGVNEKLFF
>many|TRBJ2-4|.|TRBV28
TGTGCCAGCAGACGGGGGAGGATGGGGTCCAAAAACATTCAGTACTTC
CASRRGRMGSKNIQYF
>many|TRBJ1-5|.|TRBV7-2
TGTGCCAGCAGCTTAGCAATCGGAAATCAGCCCCAGCATTTT
CASSLAIGNQPQHF
>.|TRBJ2-1|TRBD2|TRBV29-1
TGCAGCGTTGGGGGGAGTAGCGGGAGCTCCTACAATGAGCAGTTCTTC
CSVGGSSGSSYNEQFF
>.|TRBJ2-2|.|TRBV12-3/TRBV12-4
TGTGCCAGCAGTCCTACGAACACCGGGGAGCTGTTTTTT
CASSPTNTGELFF
>many|TRBJ1-1|TRBD1|TRBV2
TGTGCCAGCCTGGACAGGGGGGTGACTGAAGCTTTCTTT
CASLDRGVTEAFF
>.|TRBJ2-2|TRBD2|TRBV5-1
TGCGCCAGCAGCCGGACTAGCGGGAGTAACGGGGAGCTGTTTTTT
CASSRTSGSNGELFF
>many|TRBJ1-3|.|TRBV12-3/TRBV12-4
TGTGCCAGCAGCCCTACCCGACCGGGAGCAGCTGGAAACACCATATATTTT
CASSPTRPGAAGNTIYF
>many|TRBJ2-1|.|TRBV7-6
TGTGCCAGCAGCTCCGGGGAGGGGATCACAGGGGAATACAATGAGCAGTTCTTC
CASSSGEGITGEYNEQFF
>many|TRBJ2-1|.|TRBV14
TGTGCCAGCAGCCTAAGTCCTACTGTAGTGAATGAGCAGTTCTTC
CASSLSPTVVNEQFF
>many|TRBJ2-3|TRBD2|TRBV19
TGTGCCAGTAGTATGGGACTAGCGCCCACTAGCACAGATACGCAGTATTTT
CASSMGLAPTSTDTQYF
>many|TRBJ1-6|TRBD1|TRBV6-5
TGTGCCAGCACCAAGGACAGGGGAAGTAATTCACCCCTCCACTTT
CASTKDRGSNSPLHF
>few|TRBJ2-3|.|TRBV27
TGTGCCAGCAGTTTAGCGACCCGAGGGCCAGATACGCAGTATTTT
CASSLATRGPDTQYF
>many|TRBJ2-7|.|TRBV2
TGTGCCAGCAGCCCTAGCGCGGCGGGGGAGCAGTACTTC
CASSPSAAGEQYF
>many|TRBJ2-1|.|TRBV6-4
TGTGCCAGCAGTGACTCAGTTAAGGGAGATGAGCAGTTCTTC
CASSDSVKGDEQFF
>.|TRBJ1-2|.|TRBV4-1
TGCGCCAGCAGCCAAGGCGCTAGTGGCTACACCTTC
CASSQGASGYTF
>many|TRBJ2-1|TRBD2|TRBV20-1
TGCAGTGCAAGACTAGCGGGAGGGTACAATGAGCAGTTCTTC
CSARLAGGYNEQFF
>many|TRBJ2-7|.|TRBV28
TGTGCCAGCAGTCACCTCCGACAGCCCTACGAGCAGTACTTC
CASSHLRQPYEQYF
>many|TRBJ2-6|.|TRBV5-1
TGCGCCAGCAGCTTGACAGTCTCTGGGGCCAACGTCCTGACTTTC
CASSLTVSGANVLTF
>.|TRBJ2-7|.|TRBV20-1
TGCAGTGCTAGCCAGGTCGGACATAGCTCCTACGAGCAGTACTTC
CSASQVGHSSYEQYF
>few|TRBJ2-7|.|TRBV20-1
TGCAGTGCTAGAGTCCCGACGCGAGAGCAGTACTTC
CSARVPTREQYF
>.|TRBJ2-1|TRBD2|TRBV28
TGTGCCAGCAGGCTAGCGGGAAGGAATGAGCAGTTCTTC
CASRLAGRNEQFF
>.|TRBJ2-5|.|TRBV19
TGTGCCAGTAGTATAGAAGGAGGGAGCAAGACCCAGTACTTC
CASSIEGGSKTQYF
>many|TRBJ2-1|.|TRBV5-4
TGTGCCAGCAGCTTGGCCAGGGTCGAAGTAAAGTTCTTC
CASSLARVEVKFF
>many|TRBJ2-5|.|TRBV12-3/TRBV12-4
TGTGCCAGCAGCAGGTCCCAAGAGACCCAGTACTTC
CASSRSQETQYF
>.|TRBJ2-2|.|TRBV29-1
TGCAGCGTTGGCTTGGCGAACACCGGGGAGCTGTTTTTT
CSVGLANTGELFF
>few|TRBJ2-7|.|TRBV5-1
TGCGCCAGCGAAAACGGGGACAAGCAGTACTTC
CASENGDKQYF
>many|TRBJ1-1|.|TRBV2
TGTGCCAGCCGAGATGGTCTTAACGCTGAAGCTTTCTTT
CASRDGLNAEAFF
>few|TRBJ2-3|.|TRBV7-2
TGTGCCAGCAGCTTAGGGCCGGGAGATACGCAGTATTTT
CASSLGPGDTQYF
>many|TRBJ2-7|TRBD2|TRBV28
TGTGCCAGCAGTTTAGCGGGAGGGCCCTACGAGCAGTACTTC
CASSLAGGPYEQYF
>.|TRBJ2-1|TRBD2|TRBV7-9
TGTGCCAGCAGCGGGGGACTAGCGGGAGTCGTATCCTACAATGAGCAGTTCTTC
CASSGGLAGVVSYNEQFF
>few|TRBJ2-3|.|TRBV6-5
TGTGCCAGTCAACGGGGGACCCTCACAGATACGCAGTATTTT
CASQRGTLTDTQYF
>few|TRBJ1-5|.|TRBV19
TGTGCCAGTACCCAGGTCGGGGGCTTCAATCAGCCCCAGCATTTT
CASTQVGGFNQPQHF
>.|TRBJ1-5|.|TRBV4-1
TGCGCCAGCAGCACGACGGAGAATCAGCCCCAGCATTTT
CASSTTENQPQHF
>many|TRBJ2-1|.|TRBV5-1
TGCGCCAGCAGTCTGGAATACAATGAGCAGTTCTTC
CASSLEYNEQFF
>.|TRBJ2-5|TRBD2|TRBV7-2
TGTGCCAGCAGCTCCGATCTAGCGGGAATGGAGACCCAGTACTTC
CASSSDLAGMETQYF
>.|TRBJ2-3|TRBD2|TRBV29-1
TGCAGCGCCGGGGAGGGAGGCACAGATACGCAGTATTTT
CSAGEGGTDTQYF